This is a list of T cell receptor beta chains from one sample in a study of blood T cells in healthy people across ages. A single record per CDR3 protein comes from TCRdb applying MiXCR to the 5' RACE reads. This table has 1,500,000 or so distinct CDR3 sequences, less than 45% appearing once. Specimen: blood. The receptors were gathered from a woman between 18 and 30 years old in good health. Both conserved end residues are part of each CDR3. D genes are given only for firm matches. The size entry is marked missing in some rows and otherwise reads once, few, many or a size class.

v_call,j_call,clone_size,d_call,cdr3_nt,cdr3_aa
TRBV27,TRBJ2-3,few,TRBD2,TGTGCCAACGCCGGGACTAGCGGGGGATGCACAGATACGCAGTATTTT,CANAGTSGGCTDTQYF
TRBV10-3,TRBJ1-1,few,NA,TGTGCCATTCGGGGAACGGGGACTGAAGCTTTCTTT,CAIRGTGTEAFF
TRBV20-1,TRBJ1-6,few,NA,TGCAGTGCTAGTGTCCCTCAGAGTAGTCATAATTCACCCCTCCACTTT,CSASVPQSSHNSPLHF
TRBV6-4,TRBJ1-1,NA,NA,TGTGCCAGCAGACCCTCAGCAGCGATGAACACTGAAGCTTTCTTT,CASRPSAAMNTEAFF
TRBV28,TRBJ2-1,NA,TRBD2,TGTGCCAGCAGTCGAGCGGGAACGGGAAATGAGCAGTTCTTC,CASSRAGTGNEQFF
TRBV11-1,TRBJ2-1,NA,NA,TGTGCCAGCAGCCAGACCAGCGGCGTTAACAATGAGCAGTTCTTC,CASSQTSGVNNEQFF
TRBV5-1,TRBJ2-1,once,TRBD1,TGCGCCAGCAGCTCTGGGGGACAGGGAAGCTCCTACAATGAGCAGTTCTTC,CASSSGGQGSSYNEQFF
TRBV7-2,TRBJ1-2,few,NA,TGTGCCAGCAGGGGCAGGACAAGTCGCGGCTACACCTTC,CASRGRTSRGYTF
TRBV6-1,TRBJ2-5,few,NA,TGTGCCAGCAGCGCAGAACGACGGACCCAGTACTTC,CASSAERRTQYF
TRBV27,TRBJ1-2,NA,NA,TGTGCCAGCAGTCCGGGACACAAGAACTATGGCTACACCTTC,CASSPGHKNYGYTF
TRBV7-2,TRBJ1-2,NA,TRBD1,TGTGCCAGCAGCTGGAACAGGGGCTATGGCTACACCTTC,CASSWNRGYGYTF
TRBV12-3/TRBV12-4,TRBJ1-2,few,NA,TGTGCCAGCAGTTTAACTGTAAGAGGCTACACCTTC,CASSLTVRGYTF
TRBV4-2,TRBJ2-7,NA,TRBD2,TGTGCCAGCAGCCAAGATCCCGCGGGAGGCGTATACGAGCAGTACTTC,CASSQDPAGGVYEQYF
TRBV7-2,TRBJ1-2,NA,NA,TGTGCCATCAGCTTAGTACAGGGCTATGGCTACACCTTC,CAISLVQGYGYTF
TRBV19,TRBJ1-1,once,NA,TGTGCCAGTAGTGTTACAGGGAGAGGCACTGAAGCTTTCTTT,CASSVTGRGTEAFF
TRBV29-1,TRBJ1-2,few,NA,TGCAGCGTTGAAAGTTGGGGACGCCTGAACTATGGCTACACCTTC,CSVESWGRLNYGYTF
TRBV25-1,TRBJ2-7,NA,TRBD1,TGTGCCAGCAGTAAAGGACAGGGACGGTACGAGCAGTACTTC,CASSKGQGRYEQYF
TRBV11-2,TRBJ2-3,NA,NA,TGTGCCAGCAGCTTAGATGTTCAGACAGATACGCAGTATTTT,CASSLDVQTDTQYF
TRBV7-6,TRBJ2-7,NA,NA,TGTGCCAGCAGCGACCGGACCGGAGGGTGGGTTGAAGAGCAGTACTTC,CASSDRTGGWVEEQYF
TRBV20-1,TRBJ2-5,few,NA,TGCAGTGCAACAACAGGGCTACCGGGAGAGACCCAGTACTTC,CSATTGLPGETQYF
TRBV7-6,TRBJ2-1,NA,NA,TGTGCCAGCAGCTCGCCCGGGACTCACAGCAATGAGCAGTTCTTC,CASSSPGTHSNEQFF
TRBV4-3,TRBJ1-2,NA,NA,TGCGCCAGCAGCCAAGACTGGACAGATAACTATGGCTACACCTTC,CASSQDWTDNYGYTF
TRBV7-2,TRBJ2-5,few,NA,TGTGCCAGCAGCTTAGTCTACAGGGCGGGAGAGCAGTACTTC,CASSLVYRAGEQYF
TRBV21-1,TRBJ2-4,NA,NA,TGTGCCAGCAATAACCAGGGGCTGACCAAAAACATTCAGTACTTC,CASNNQGLTKNIQYF
TRBV4-1,TRBJ2-7,few,NA,TGCGCCAGCAGCCAAGTCGTACGGACATCAACGGCCGAGCAGTACTTC,CASSQVVRTSTAEQYF
TRBV7-2,TRBJ2-1,once,NA,TGTGCCAGCAGCTTACTAGTGGACTCCTACAATGGGCAGTTCTTC,CASSLLVDSYNGQFF
TRBV5-1,TRBJ1-2,NA,NA,TGCGCCAGCAGCTCCAGCCCGGACTATGGCTACACCTTC,CASSSSPDYGYTF
TRBV20-1,TRBJ2-7,NA,TRBD1,TGCAGTGCGGAGGACAGGATAAGCTCCTACGAGCAGTACTTC,CSAEDRISSYEQYF
TRBV20-1,TRBJ2-3,NA,NA,TGCAGTGCCCCCCGGGCCGATACGCAGTATTTT,CSAPRADTQYF
TRBV12-3/TRBV12-4,TRBJ2-1,NA,TRBD1,TGTGCCAGCAGTATCGGGACAGTCTACAATGAGCAGTTCTTC,CASSIGTVYNEQFF
TRBV29-1,TRBJ2-7,many,NA,TGCAGCGTTGGGATTAGAAGCGACGAGCAGTACTTC,CSVGIRSDEQYF
TRBV6-1,TRBJ2-7,few,NA,TGTGCCAGCAGTAGGCAGGGAAGATCGTACGAGCAGTACTTC,CASSRQGRSYEQYF
TRBV6-6,TRBJ2-7,NA,TRBD2,TGTGCCAGCAGTGCGACTAGCGAGACCTACGAGCAGTACTTC,CASSATSETYEQYF
TRBV6-2/TRBV6-3,TRBJ2-5,NA,NA,TGTGCCAGCAGCCGAGAGGTACGAGAGACCCAGTACTTC,CASSREVRETQYF
TRBV6-5,TRBJ1-2,few,TRBD1,TGTGCCAGCAGTTACCGACAGGGTGGAGGCTACACCTTC,CASSYRQGGGYTF
TRBV4-1,TRBJ2-3,NA,NA,TGCGCCAGCAGCCAAGTGGCCCAGGGAGGACCAGATACGCAGTATTTT,CASSQVAQGGPDTQYF
TRBV20-1,TRBJ2-7,NA,NA,TGCAGTGCTACCCGGGACACCACCTACGAGCAGTACTTC,CSATRDTTYEQYF
TRBV20-1,TRBJ1-2,NA,NA,TGCAGTGCTAGGGAGACAGGCCGTTGTATTTTGAACACCTTC,CSARETGRCILNTF
TRBV18,TRBJ1-2,few,NA,TGTGCCAGCTCACCATCCCTACCAGGTCGCGGCTACACCTTC,CASSPSLPGRGYTF
TRBV5-6,TRBJ2-1,many,TRBD2,TGTGCCAGCAGCTTGGGACTAGCTGTCTCGAATGAGCAGTTCTTC,CASSLGLAVSNEQFF
TRBV7-2,TRBJ2-5,many,NA,TGTGCCAGCAGAACACAAGAGACCCAGTACTTC,CASRTQETQYF
TRBV20-1,TRBJ2-3,NA,NA,TGCAGTGCCCTATTCTCAGATACGCAGTATTTT,CSALFSDTQYF
TRBV12-3/TRBV12-4,TRBJ1-5,NA,TRBD1,TGTGCCAGCAGTACCGGGACAGGGGGCGGTCAGCCCCAGCATTTT,CASSTGTGGGQPQHF
TRBV6-4,TRBJ2-2,few,NA,TGTGCCAGCAGTGCCGAATCCACCGGGGAGCTGTTTTTT,CASSAESTGELFF
TRBV2,TRBJ1-4,NA,NA,TGTGCCAGCACCCCTCAGGGTTACACTAATGAAAAACTGTTTTTT,CASTPQGYTNEKLFF
TRBV12-3/TRBV12-4,TRBJ2-3,NA,NA,TGTGCCAGCAGTTTTTCGGGCGTACAGGTCACAGATACGCAGTATTTT,CASSFSGVQVTDTQYF
TRBV4-1,TRBJ1-1,few,TRBD1,TGCGCCAGCAGCCAAAGGGGACAGATGAACACTGAAGCTTTCTTT,CASSQRGQMNTEAFF
TRBV24-1,TRBJ2-4,NA,NA,TGTGCCACCAGTGATCCCAGGGCCCGAGCCAAAAACATTCAGTACTTC,CATSDPRARAKNIQYF